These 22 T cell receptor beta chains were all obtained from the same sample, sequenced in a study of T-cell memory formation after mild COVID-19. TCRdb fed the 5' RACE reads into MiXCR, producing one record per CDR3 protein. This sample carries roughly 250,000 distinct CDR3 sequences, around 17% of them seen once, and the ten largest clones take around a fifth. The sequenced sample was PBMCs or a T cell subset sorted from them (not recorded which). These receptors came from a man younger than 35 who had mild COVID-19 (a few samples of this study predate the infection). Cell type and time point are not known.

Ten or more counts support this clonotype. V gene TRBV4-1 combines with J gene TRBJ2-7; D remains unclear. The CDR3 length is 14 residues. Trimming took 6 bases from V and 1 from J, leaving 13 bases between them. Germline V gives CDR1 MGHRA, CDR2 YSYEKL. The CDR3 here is CASSNPGQSYEQYF. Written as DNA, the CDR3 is TGCGCCAGCAGTAATCCGGGTCAGTCCTACGAGCAGTACTTC.

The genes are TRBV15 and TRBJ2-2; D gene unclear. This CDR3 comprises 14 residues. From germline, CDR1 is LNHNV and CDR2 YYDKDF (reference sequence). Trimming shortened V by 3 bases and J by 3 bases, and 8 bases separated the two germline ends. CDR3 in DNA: TGTGCCACCAGCAGTGGGCAGTACACCGGGGAGCTGTTTTTT. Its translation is CATSSGQYTGELFF.

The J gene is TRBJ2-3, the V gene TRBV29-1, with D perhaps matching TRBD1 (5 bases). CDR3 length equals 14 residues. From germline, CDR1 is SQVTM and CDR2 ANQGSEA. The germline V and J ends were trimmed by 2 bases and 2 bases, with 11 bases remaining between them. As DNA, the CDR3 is TGCAGCGTTGAAACTTCAGGGTCCACAGATACGCAGTATTTT. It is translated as CSVETSGSTDTQYF.

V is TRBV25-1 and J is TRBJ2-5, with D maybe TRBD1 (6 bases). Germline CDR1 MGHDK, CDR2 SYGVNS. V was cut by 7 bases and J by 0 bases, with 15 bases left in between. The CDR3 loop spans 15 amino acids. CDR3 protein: CASTPGTTNQETQYF. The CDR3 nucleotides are TGTGCCAGCACACCCGGGACAACAAACCAAGAGACCCAGTACTTC.

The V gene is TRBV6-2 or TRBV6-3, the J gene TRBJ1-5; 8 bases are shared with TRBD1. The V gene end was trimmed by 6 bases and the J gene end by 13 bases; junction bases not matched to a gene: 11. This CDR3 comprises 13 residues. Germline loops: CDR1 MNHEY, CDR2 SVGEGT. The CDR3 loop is CASRRDRQDDQHF. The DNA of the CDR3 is TGTGCCAGCAGAAGGGACAGGCAGGACGATCAGCATTTT.

CDR3: CASSWGLAEWEQFF. Here the CDR3 DNA reads TGTGCCAGCAGCTGGGGGCTAGCAGAGTGGGAGCAGTTCTTC. The rearrangement joins TRBV5-5 to TRBJ2-1, with D tentatively TRBD1 (6 bases). CDR3 size: 14 residues. Trimming shortened V by 3 bases and J by 10 bases, and 17 bases separated the two germline ends. The germline CDR1 and CDR2 sequences are SGHKS and YYEKEE (reference sequence).

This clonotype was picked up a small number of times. The CDR3 bases are TGTGCCAGCAGATCGGGGGGGGCGTTGGATCAAGAGACCCAGTACTTC. This sequence encodes CASRSGGALDQETQYF. The chain links TRBV7-9 to TRBJ2-5, with 8 bases lining up with TRBD2. This CDR3 is 16 amino acids long. V was clipped by 6 bases and J by 2 bases; unmatched bases: 11. Germline-derived CDR1 and CDR2 are SEHNR and FQNEAQ (reference sequence).

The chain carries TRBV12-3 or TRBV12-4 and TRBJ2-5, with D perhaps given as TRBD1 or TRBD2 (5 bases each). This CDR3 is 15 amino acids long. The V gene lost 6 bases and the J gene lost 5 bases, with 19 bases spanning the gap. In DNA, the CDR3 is TGTGCCAGCAGGGCCTCTCAGGGAGTTGGGGAGACCCAGTACTTC. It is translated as CASRASQGVGETQYF.

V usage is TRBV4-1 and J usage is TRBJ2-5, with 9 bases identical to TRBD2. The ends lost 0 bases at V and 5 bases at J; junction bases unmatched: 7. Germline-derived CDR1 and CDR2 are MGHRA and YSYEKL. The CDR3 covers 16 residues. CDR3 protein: CASSQDRGAGGETQYF. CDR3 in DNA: TGCGCCAGCAGCCAAGATAGGGGAGCGGGGGGTGAGACCCAGTACTTC.

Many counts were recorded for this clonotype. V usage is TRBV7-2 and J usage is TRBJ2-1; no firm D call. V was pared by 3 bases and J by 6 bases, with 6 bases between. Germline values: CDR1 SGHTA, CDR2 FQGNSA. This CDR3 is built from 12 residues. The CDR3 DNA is TGTGCCAGCAGCTTCCCTCTCAATGAGCAGTTCTTC. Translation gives CASSFPLNEQFF.

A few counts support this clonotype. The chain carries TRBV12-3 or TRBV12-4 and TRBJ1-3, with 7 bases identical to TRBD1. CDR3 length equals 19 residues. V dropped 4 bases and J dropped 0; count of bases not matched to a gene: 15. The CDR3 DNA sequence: TGTGCCAGCAGTTCGCCAGTCCCGGGACAGAGAAGCTCTGGAAACACCATATATTTT. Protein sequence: CASSSPVPGQRSSGNTIYF.

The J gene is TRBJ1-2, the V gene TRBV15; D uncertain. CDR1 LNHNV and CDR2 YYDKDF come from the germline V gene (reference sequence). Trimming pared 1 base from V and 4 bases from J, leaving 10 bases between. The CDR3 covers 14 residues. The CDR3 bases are TGTGCCACCAGCAGAGGAGCAGGTCCCTATGGCTACACCTTC. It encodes CATSRGAGPYGYTF. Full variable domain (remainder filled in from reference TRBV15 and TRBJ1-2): DAMVIQNPRYQVTQFGKPVTLSCSQTLNHNVMYWYQQKSSQAPKLLFHYYDKDFNNEADTPDNFQSRRPNTSFCFLDIRSPGLGDTAMYLCATSRGAGPYGYTFGSGTRLTVV.

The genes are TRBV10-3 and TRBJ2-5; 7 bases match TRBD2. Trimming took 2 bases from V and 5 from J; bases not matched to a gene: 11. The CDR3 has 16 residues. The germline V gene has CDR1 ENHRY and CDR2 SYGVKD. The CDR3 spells CAISEPLAERGETQYF. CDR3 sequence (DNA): TGTGCCATCAGTGAGCCTCTAGCGGAACGAGGGGAGACCCAGTACTTC.

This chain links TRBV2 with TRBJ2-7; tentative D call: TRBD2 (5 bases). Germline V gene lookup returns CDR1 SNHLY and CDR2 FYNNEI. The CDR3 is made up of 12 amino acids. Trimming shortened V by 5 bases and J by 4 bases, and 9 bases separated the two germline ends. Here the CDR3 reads CASSPSWYEQYV. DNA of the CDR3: TGTGCCAGCAGTCCTAGCTGGTACGAGCAGTACGTC.

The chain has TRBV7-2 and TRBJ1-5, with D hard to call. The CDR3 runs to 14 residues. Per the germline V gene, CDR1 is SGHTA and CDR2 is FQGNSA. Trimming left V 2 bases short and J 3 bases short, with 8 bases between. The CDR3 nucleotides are TGTGCCAGCAGCTTACGGTCAGTCAATCAGCCCCAGCATTTT. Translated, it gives CASSLRSVNQPQHF.

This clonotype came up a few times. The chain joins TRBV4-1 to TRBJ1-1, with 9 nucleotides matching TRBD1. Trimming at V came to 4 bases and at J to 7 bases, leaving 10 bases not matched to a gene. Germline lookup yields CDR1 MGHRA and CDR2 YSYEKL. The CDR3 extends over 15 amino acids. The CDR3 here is CASSLTETGGGEAFF. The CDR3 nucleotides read TGCGCCAGCAGCCTGACGGAGACAGGGGGGGGTGAAGCTTTCTTT.

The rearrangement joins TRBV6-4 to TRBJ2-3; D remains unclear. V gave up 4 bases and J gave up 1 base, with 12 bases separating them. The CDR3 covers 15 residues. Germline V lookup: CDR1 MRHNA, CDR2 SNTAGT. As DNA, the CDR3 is TGTGCCAGCAGTGCCTTCCCCAGTGGCACAGATACGCAGTATTTT. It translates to CASSAFPSGTDTQYF.

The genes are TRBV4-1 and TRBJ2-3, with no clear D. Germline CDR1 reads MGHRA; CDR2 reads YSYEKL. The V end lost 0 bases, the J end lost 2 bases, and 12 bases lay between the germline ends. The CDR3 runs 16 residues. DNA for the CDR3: TGCGCCAGCAGCCAAGATCGTTTGTGGGACACAGATACGCAGTATTTT. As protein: CASSQDRLWDTDTQYF.

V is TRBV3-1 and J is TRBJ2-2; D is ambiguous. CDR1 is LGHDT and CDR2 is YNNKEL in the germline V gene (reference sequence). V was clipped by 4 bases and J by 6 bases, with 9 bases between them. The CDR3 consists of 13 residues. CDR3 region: CASSPLLAGELFF. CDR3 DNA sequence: TGTGCCAGCAGCCCCCTTTTGGCCGGGGAGCTGTTTTTT.

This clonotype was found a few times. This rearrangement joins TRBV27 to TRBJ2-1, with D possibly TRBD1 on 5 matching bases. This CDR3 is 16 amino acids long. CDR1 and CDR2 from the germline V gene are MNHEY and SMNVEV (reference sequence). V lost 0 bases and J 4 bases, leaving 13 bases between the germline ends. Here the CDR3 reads CASSLSPGQGYNEQFF. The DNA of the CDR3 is TGTGCCAGCAGTTTATCGCCCGGACAAGGATACAATGAGCAGTTCTTC.

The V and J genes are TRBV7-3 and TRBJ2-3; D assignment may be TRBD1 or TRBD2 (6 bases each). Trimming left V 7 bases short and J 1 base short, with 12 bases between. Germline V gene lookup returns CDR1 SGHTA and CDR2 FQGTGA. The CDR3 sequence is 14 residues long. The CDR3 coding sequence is TGTGCCAGCAAGCCCGGGGGCGGCACAGATACGCAGTATTTT. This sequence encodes CASKPGGGTDTQYF.

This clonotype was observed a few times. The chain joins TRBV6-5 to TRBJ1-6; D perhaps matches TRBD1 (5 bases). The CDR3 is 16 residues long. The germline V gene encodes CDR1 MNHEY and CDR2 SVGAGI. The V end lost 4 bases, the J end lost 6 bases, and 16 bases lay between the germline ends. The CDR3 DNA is TGTGCCAGCAGTTCGAGGGCAGGGTCCGGTAATTCACCCCTCCACTTT. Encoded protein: CASSSRAGSGNSPLHF.